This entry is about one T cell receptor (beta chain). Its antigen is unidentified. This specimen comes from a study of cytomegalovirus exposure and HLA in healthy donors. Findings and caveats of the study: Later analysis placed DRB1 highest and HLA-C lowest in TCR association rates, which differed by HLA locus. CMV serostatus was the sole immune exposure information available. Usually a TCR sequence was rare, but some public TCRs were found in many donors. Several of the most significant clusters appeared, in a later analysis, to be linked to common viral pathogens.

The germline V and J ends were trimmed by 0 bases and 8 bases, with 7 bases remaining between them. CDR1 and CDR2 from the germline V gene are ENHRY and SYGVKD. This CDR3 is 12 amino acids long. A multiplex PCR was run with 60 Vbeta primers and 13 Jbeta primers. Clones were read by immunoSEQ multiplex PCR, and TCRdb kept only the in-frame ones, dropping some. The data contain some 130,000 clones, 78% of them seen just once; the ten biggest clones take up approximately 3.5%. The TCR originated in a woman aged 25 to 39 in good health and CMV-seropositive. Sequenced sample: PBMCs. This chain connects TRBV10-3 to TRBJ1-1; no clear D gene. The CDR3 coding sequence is TGTGCCATCAGTGAGTCGGTGGCCGAAGCTTTCTTT. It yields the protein CAISESVAEAFF.